Listed here are 15 T cell receptor beta chains from one sample, sequenced in a study of radiation and T cells in renal cell carcinoma. Time point defined: blood 2 weeks post-SBRT. The treatment was: 15 Gy SBRT to primary tumor, nephrectomy 4 weeks later. Profiling relied on immunoSEQ multiplex PCR, and the TCRdb table lists in-frame clones only, not all of them. The table shows 150,000 to 190,000 clones, with over 80% occurring only once. This specimen was blood, taken from a patient whose treatment included radiotherapy and nephrectomy. The receptors come from a woman aged 45-60 years with renal cell carcinoma.

This sequence joins TRBV28 and TRBJ2-3, with D perhaps TRBD1 (5 bases). Germline-derived CDR1 and CDR2 are MDHEN and SYDVKM. The CDR3 is 19 residues long. Trimming took off 0 bases at V and 9 bases at J, with 28 bases between the two ends. In DNA, the CDR3 is TGTGCCAGCAGTTTATGGTCGACAGAAGTATTGCAGATAAAGAGGACGCAGTATTTT. Its translation: CASSLWSTEVLQIKRTQYF.

This chain links TRBV6-5 with TRBJ2-7; TRBD2 aligns across 7 bases. The germline CDR1 and CDR2 sequences are MNHEY and SVGAGI. Unmatched junction bases numbered 10, after V lost 7 bases and J lost 4 bases. This CDR3 is built from 14 residues. Here the CDR3 DNA reads TGTGCCAGCACCCCCCGCGGCGGGGGTTACGAGCAGTACTTC. Protein: CASTPRGGGYEQYF.

The chain combines TRBV15 with TRBJ2-1; 7 nucleotides agree with TRBD2. From germline, CDR1 is LNHNV and CDR2 YYDKDF (reference sequence). The CDR3 covers 15 residues. The junction had 8 bases not matched to a gene; V was cut back by 4 bases and J by 5 bases. The CDR3 coding sequence is TGTGCCACCAGCACCCCCGGGGGGTTGAACAATGAGCAGTTCTTC. Its protein product is CATSTPGGLNNEQFF.

The CDR3 DNA follows: TGTGCCAGTAGCGGAACAGGGGGCGGCAATCAGCCCCAGCATTTT. Protein: CASSGTGGGNQPQHF. The chain uses TRBV19 and TRBJ1-5; 9 bases align to TRBD1. The germline V gene has CDR1 LNHDA and CDR2 SQIVND (reference sequence). The CDR3 totals 15 residues. V shed 6 bases, J shed 2 bases, and the junction held 5 bases outside the gene matches.

The chain uses TRBV6-6 and TRBJ1-2, with D unresolved. V gave up 5 bases and J gave up 0 bases, with 10 bases separating them. Looked up from germline, CDR1 is MNHNY and CDR2 is SVGAGI (reference sequence). The CDR3 extends over 14 amino acids. In DNA, the CDR3 is TGTGCCAGCAGTCCCCGGACTACTAACTATGGCTACACCTTC. This translates into CASSPRTTNYGYTF.

The J gene is TRBJ1-1, the V gene TRBV6-1, with D possibly TRBD1 on 5 matching bases. This CDR3 is built from 14 residues. Germline loops: CDR1 MNHNS, CDR2 SASEGT. V was shortened by 4 bases and J by 4 bases, with 13 bases between the two germline ends. Here the CDR3 reads CASSAPRGGTEAFF. CDR3 DNA: TGTGCCAGCAGTGCCCCACGGGGGGGCACTGAAGCTTTCTTT.

This clone was found a few times. The J gene is TRBJ1-5, the V gene TRBV7-2; the match to TRBD1 covers 9 bases. V lost 2 bases to trimming and J lost 6 bases; unmatched junction nucleotides: 2. The germline gives CDR1 SGHTA, CDR2 FQGNSA. This CDR3 spans 14 amino acids. This CDR3 is CASSLSTGGQPQHF. The CDR3, as DNA: TGTGCCAGCAGCTTATCGACAGGGGGTCAGCCCCAGCATTTT. The whole variable domain, filled in from reference TRBV7-2 and TRBJ1-5, reads GAGVSQSPSNKVTEKGKDVELRCDPISGHTALYWYRQSLGQGLEFLIYFQGNSAPDKSGLPSDRFSAERTGGSVSTLTIQRTQQEDSAVYLCASSLSTGGQPQHFGDGTRLSIL.

The chain recombines TRBV18 with TRBJ1-4; D not certain. Trimming pared 1 base from V and 6 bases from J, leaving 3 bases between. The V gene's germline CDR1 is KGHSH and CDR2 LQKENI. The CDR3 consists of 12 residues. Written as DNA, the CDR3 is TGTGCCAGCTCACCACGAGATGAAAAACTGTTTTTT. Residues: CASSPRDEKLFF.

The V call is TRBV10-3, the J call TRBJ1-2, with 8 bases aligning to TRBD1. The CDR3 runs 12 residues. The V gene's germline CDR1 is ENHRY and CDR2 SYGVKD. V shed 8 bases and J 4 bases; nucleotides not matched to a gene: 3. CDR3 in DNA: TGTGCCATCGGACAGGGCCCCTATGGCTACACCTTC. Translation: CAIGQGPYGYTF.

This clone has just a few counts. Other DNA sequences within the sample encode an identical CDR3. The chain couples TRBV9 to TRBJ1-1; D might be TRBD1 (5 bases). Germline V gene sequence: CDR1 SGDLS, CDR2 YYNGEE. This CDR3 has 14 amino acids. Trimming took off 0 bases at V and 0 bases at J, with 6 bases between the two ends. In nucleotides, the CDR3 is TGTGCCAGCAGCGTAGGGGGGGTGAACACTGAAGCTTTCTTT. Encoded protein: CASSVGGVNTEAFF.

The chain employs TRBV19 and TRBJ1-2; maybe TRBD1 (5 bases). CDR3 length: 14 amino acids. The germline gives CDR1 LNHDA, CDR2 SQIVND (reference sequence). Deletions cut 2 bases from V and 0 bases from J, with 7 bases between. CDR3 residues: CASSIQTANYGYTF. The CDR3 DNA reads TGTGCCAGTAGTATACAGACAGCTAACTATGGCTACACCTTC.

The gene calls are TRBV4-2 and TRBJ2-3; tentatively, D is TRBD1 (5 bases). Germline V lookup: CDR1 LGHNA, CDR2 YNFKEQ. Trimming shortened V by 3 bases and J by 3 bases, and 13 bases separated the two germline ends. The CDR3 extends over 15 amino acids. The CDR3 reads CASSQTVEGTDTQYF. DNA for the CDR3: TGTGCCAGCAGCCAGACAGTTGAAGGTACAGATACGCAGTATTTT.

This chain joins TRBV19 and TRBJ2-2; 11 nucleotides agree with TRBD2. Germline V lookup: CDR1 LNHDA, CDR2 SQIVND (reference sequence). The junction had 2 bases not matched to a gene; V was cut back by 3 bases and J by 5 bases. This CDR3 contains 15 residues. The CDR3 DNA reads as TGTGCCAGTAGTATGACTAGCGGGGCGACCGGGGAGCTGTTTTTT. Translated, it gives CASSMTSGATGELFF.

The rearrangement uses TRBV25-1 and TRBJ1-1, with no clear D. Trimming removed 4 bases from V and 13 bases from J, with 19 bases in between. Germline lookup yields CDR1 MGHDK and CDR2 SYGVNS. The CDR3 has 13 residues. CDR3 in amino acids: CASSASGRQVLFF. The CDR3 nucleotides are TGTGCCAGCAGTGCCTCGGGCCGCCAAGTACTTTTCTTT.

V and J are TRBV7-9 and TRBJ2-3; tentatively, D is TRBD2 (7 bases). This CDR3 spans 15 amino acids. Trimming took off 7 bases at V and 6 bases at J, with 20 bases between the two ends. CDR1 is SEHNR, CDR2 FQNEAQ, per germline (reference sequence). The CDR3 sequence is CASTYLGGARDTQYF. The CDR3 DNA reads TGTGCCAGCACCTACCTGGGGGGGGCGCGGGATACGCAGTATTTT.